This T cell receptor (beta chain) was found in a study of memory CD4+ T cells and cytomegalovirus serostatus. Study information: Donors were healthy Belgian adults, under 10 CMV seropositive and approximately 23 seronegative. Study-wide points: Suggested: most of the CMV-linked TCR signature lies in CD4+ memory cells.

The CDR3 is made up of 15 amino acids. Germline V gives CDR1 LNHNV, CDR2 YYDKDF (reference sequence). Trimming took off 4 bases at V and 8 bases at J, with 17 bases between the two ends. Single viable CD3+CD4+CD8-CD45RO+ cells were sorted as the memory CD4+ T cells. Remarks on this clone: Antigen specificity is unknown.

Here immunoSEQ multiplex PCR was the method, and the copy in TCRdb shows in-frame clones only, minus some. This table holds tens of thousands of clones, 76% found once. The chain couples TRBV15 to TRBJ1-4; possible D gene TRBD1, 5 bases. This TCR derives from an adult in good health and CMV-seropositive. Sample: memory CD4+ T cells from blood. CDR3 coding DNA: TGTGCCACCAGCAAATCACGGGGGGAGAACGAAAAACTGTTTTTT. It is translated as CATSKSRGENEKLFF. The variable domain in full, completed from reference TRBV15 and TRBJ1-4, reads DAMVIQNPRYQVTQFGKPVTLSCSQTLNHNVMYWYQQKSSQAPKLLFHYYDKDFNNEADTPDNFQSRRPNTSFCFLDIRSPGLGDTAMYLCATSKSRGENEKLFFGSGTQLSVL.